These 22 T cell receptor beta chains came from one sample sequenced in a study of OX40 agonist ivuxolimab in advanced cancers. The assay was immunoSEQ multiplex PCR, and TCRdb's table has in-frame clones only and misses some. The table records more than 55,000 clones, about nine tenths of them present only once. The sequences come from CD4+ or CD8+ T cells sorted from blood, collected in a trial of the OX40 agonist ivuxolimab. All receptors derive from an adult with an advanced solid tumor such as melanoma, head and neck, liver or kidney cancer.

V gene TRBV5-1 combines with J gene TRBJ2-5, with D possibly being TRBD1 or TRBD2 (6 bases each). The CDR3 loop spans 16 amino acids. The V end lost 1 base, the J end lost 5 bases, and 18 bases lay between the germline ends. Germline-derived CDR1 and CDR2 are SGHRS and YFSETQ. The CDR3 coding sequence is TGCGCCAGCAGCTTGTCGGAGTGGGGGGCCGGGGAGACCCAGTACTTC. It is translated as CASSLSEWGAGETQYF.

The chain couples TRBV7-3 to TRBJ2-1; D remains ambiguous. Trimming pared 1 base from V and 6 bases from J, leaving 7 bases between. The CDR3 length is 13 residues. CDR1 is SGHTA, CDR2 FQGTGA, per germline. This chain's CDR3 is CASSLNGFNEQFF. The CDR3 DNA reads as TGTGCCAGCAGCTTAAACGGATTCAATGAGCAGTTCTTC. Together with reference TRBV7-3 and TRBJ2-1, the CDR3 gives the full variable domain: GAGVSQTPSNKVTEKGKYVELRCDPISGHTALYWYRQSLGQGPEFLIYFQGTGAADDSGLPNDRFFAVRPEGSVSTLKIQRTERGDSAVYLCASSLNGFNEQFFGPGTRLTVL.

V gene TRBV5-6 combines with J gene TRBJ2-5; D is perhaps TRBD2 (6 bases). Germline values: CDR1 SGHDT, CDR2 YYEEEE. The CDR3 has 15 residues. Trimming cost V 4 bases and J 1 base, with 14 bases left between them. CDR3 DNA: TGTGCCAGCAGCCGAGGGCAGGGACTCCAAGAGACCCAGTACTTC. The encoded protein is CASSRGQGLQETQYF.

The V call is TRBV10-3, the J call TRBJ1-2; D may be TRBD1 (6 bases). The V gene's germline CDR1 is ENHRY and CDR2 SYGVKD. This CDR3 is 16 amino acids long. Trimming left V 3 bases short and J 0 bases short, with 14 bases between. The DNA of the CDR3 is TGTGCCATCAGTGACTCCGGACAGCCTACTAACTATGGCTACACCTTC. This gives the protein CAISDSGQPTNYGYTF.

J is TRBJ1-2 and V is TRBV19, with 8 bases lining up with TRBD1. CDR3 size: 15 residues. Germline lookup yields CDR1 LNHDA and CDR2 SQIVND (reference sequence). The V gene end was trimmed by 5 bases and the J gene end by 0 bases; junction bases not matched to a gene: 5. In DNA, the CDR3 is TGTGCCAGTAGTCAGGACAGGGATCCTAACTATGGCTACACCTTC. It translates to CASSQDRDPNYGYTF.

This clone showed up just once. The chain uses TRBV11-3 and TRBJ2-3; 7 bases fit TRBD2. Germline CDR1 and CDR2: SGHNT and YENEEA. V dropped 5 bases and J dropped 8; count of bases not matched to a gene: 10. The CDR3 extends over 14 amino acids. CDR3 sequence: CASSLGGNGGTQYF. Written as DNA, the CDR3 is TGTGCCAGCAGCCTGGGGGGGAACGGGGGTACGCAGTATTTT.

J is TRBJ1-3 and V is TRBV7-2, with unresolved D. The CDR3 length is 14 residues. Trimming pared 1 base from V and 4 bases from J, leaving 8 bases between. Germline V lookup: CDR1 SGHTA, CDR2 FQGNSA. CDR3 residues: CASSLDGRGNTIYF. The DNA of the CDR3 is TGTGCCAGCAGCTTAGACGGCCGCGGAAACACCATATATTTT.

This clone occurred once. The chain carries TRBV6-1 and TRBJ2-1; no clear D. CDR1 is MNHNS, CDR2 SASEGT, per germline. Trimming pared 6 bases from V and 4 bases from J, leaving 7 bases between. The CDR3 is made up of 12 amino acids. CDR3 loop: CASRADYNEQFF. CDR3 bases: TGTGCCAGCAGGGCGGATTACAATGAGCAGTTCTTC.

This chain links TRBV27 with TRBJ2-7, with no clear D. The CDR3 runs 13 residues. Trimming pared 6 bases from V and 0 bases from J, leaving 9 bases between. CDR1 is MNHEY, CDR2 SMNVEV, per germline (reference sequence). The CDR3 spells CASSRLASYEQYF. CDR3 bases: TGTGCCAGCAGCCGACTCGCCTCCTACGAGCAGTACTTC.

The chain links TRBV2 to TRBJ1-5; D gene ambiguous. Germline lookup yields CDR1 SNHLY and CDR2 FYNNEI. The CDR3 consists of 13 residues. Trimming removed 1 base at V and 9 bases at J, with 10 bases between. In nucleotides, the CDR3 is TGTGCCAGCAGTGAAGTGGGCAGCGGGCCCCAGCATTTT. Translation: CASSEVGSGPQHF.

The genes are TRBV7-6 and TRBJ1-3; D may be TRBD1 (5 bases). Looked up from germline, CDR1 is SGHVS and CDR2 is FNYEAQ. Trimming stripped 5 bases from V and 2 bases from J, with 22 bases between. The length of the CDR3 is 18 residues. The CDR3 sequence: CASSENQGGAATGNTIYF. In nucleotides, the CDR3 is TGTGCCAGCAGCGAAAATCAAGGAGGGGCAGCCACTGGAAACACCATATATTTT. Filled out from reference TRBV7-6 and TRBJ1-3, the complete variable domain reads GAGVSQSPRYKVTKRGQDVALRCDPISGHVSLYWYRQALGQGPEFLTYFNYEAQQDKSGLPNDRFSAERPEGSISTLTIQRTEQRDSAMYRCASSENQGGAATGNTIYFGEGSWLTVV.

The chain's CDR3 is CASSPQFQETQYF. For the CDR3, the DNA is TGTGCCAGCAGTCCCCAGTTCCAAGAGACCCAGTACTTC. This chain joins TRBV6-1 and TRBJ2-5; D ambiguous. Between the trimmed V and J ends, which lost 5 bases and 1 base, there was a span of 8 bases. Germline V gene lookup returns CDR1 MNHNS and CDR2 SASEGT. The CDR3 spans 13 residues.

This chain uses TRBV7-3 with TRBJ2-5, with 11 positions matching TRBD2. V lost 2 bases to trimming and J lost 2 bases; unmatched junction nucleotides: 7. There are 17 residues in the CDR3. Germline V gene data show CDR1 as SGHTA and CDR2 as FQGTGA. CDR3 loop: CASSLGVSGRGQETQYF. CDR3 coding DNA: TGTGCCAGCAGCTTAGGGGTTAGCGGGAGGGGACAAGAGACCCAGTACTTC. The entire variable domain, with the rest obtained from reference TRBV7-3 and TRBJ2-5, is as follows: GAGVSQTPSNKVTEKGKYVELRCDPISGHTALYWYRQSLGQGPEFLIYFQGTGAADDSGLPNDRFFAVRPEGSVSTLKIQRTERGDSAVYLCASSLGVSGRGQETQYFGPGTRLLVL.

This chain joins TRBV5-1 and TRBJ2-1, with D possibly TRBD2 on 5 matching bases. This CDR3 spans 14 amino acids. Germline V gives CDR1 SGHRS, CDR2 YFSETQ. Trimming shortened V by 0 bases and J by 6 bases, and 10 bases separated the two germline ends. The CDR3 spells CASSLGSDGNEQFF. CDR3 sequence (DNA): TGCGCCAGCAGCTTGGGTAGCGATGGCAATGAGCAGTTCTTC.

This chain joins TRBV18 and TRBJ2-7; 8 bases map to TRBD1. With V trimmed by 6 bases and J by 4 bases, 17 bases remained unmatched. CDR1 and CDR2 (germline): KGHSH, LQKENI. The CDR3 covers 17 residues. The CDR3 bases are TGTGCCAGCTCCCCCCCCGGACAGGGAATTTGGGAGTACGAGCAGTACTTC. It encodes CASSPPGQGIWEYEQYF.

The chain couples TRBV5-1 to TRBJ2-3; D gene ambiguous. Trimming pared 3 bases from V and 5 bases from J, leaving 13 bases between. The CDR3 length is 14 residues. Germline values: CDR1 SGHRS, CDR2 YFSETQ. The chain's CDR3 is CASSSSRARDTQYF. DNA for the CDR3: TGCGCCAGCAGCTCCTCACGGGCCCGAGATACGCAGTATTTT.

V usage is TRBV4-2 and J usage is TRBJ1-2; 9 bases map to TRBD1. The CDR3 is made up of 13 amino acids. Per germline, CDR1 LGHNA and CDR2 YNFKEQ. V trimming: 7 bases; J trimming: 6 bases; junction bases outside the gene matches: 6. DNA of the CDR3: TGTGCCAGCACCATGGACAGGGGAGATGGCTACACCTTC. Protein: CASTMDRGDGYTF.

The CDR3 coding sequence is TGCGCCAGCAGCACCTCTGGACAGGGATCTAACTATGGCTACACCTTC. Amino acid sequence: CASSTSGQGSNYGYTF. V gene TRBV5-1 combines with J gene TRBJ1-2; 8 nucleotides align to TRBD1. Germline loops: CDR1 SGHRS, CDR2 YFSETQ. After removal of 4 bases from V and 0 bases from J, the junction contained 8 bases not matched to a gene. The CDR3 sequence is 16 residues long.

V usage is TRBV14 and J usage is TRBJ2-7, with D unresolved. From germline, CDR1 is SGHDN and CDR2 FVKESK. Between the trimmed V and J ends, which lost 2 bases and 7 bases, there was a span of 12 bases. The CDR3 sequence is 13 residues long. This CDR3 reads CASSQLALSEQYF. The CDR3 DNA reads as TGTGCCAGCAGCCAACTTGCCTTATCGGAGCAGTACTTC.

V and J are TRBV28 and TRBJ2-5; TRBD1 aligns across 11 bases. The J call may not be correct, given that the DNA end is closer to TRBJ2-7. The CDR3 contains 17 residues. Germline V CDR1 and CDR2: MDHEN, SYDVKM. DNA for the CDR3: TGTGCCAGCAGTACTCGTTCCGCGGGGACAGGGGGACGCGAGCAGTACTTC. It yields the protein CASSTRSAGTGGREQYF.

This chain uses TRBV6-1 with TRBJ1-2; no clear D. Germline CDR1 is MNHNS and CDR2 is SASEGT. Trimming stripped 8 bases from V and 3 bases from J, with 7 bases between. This CDR3 has 11 amino acids. Written as DNA, the CDR3 is TGTGCCAGCCGGACGGACTATGGCTACACCTTC. Protein sequence: CASRTDYGYTF.

The table lists this clone with a few counts. The chain is built from TRBV30 and TRBJ1-5; 8 positions match TRBD1. Germline V gene data show CDR1 as GTSNPN and CDR2 as SVGIG (reference sequence). The V and J ends lost 5 bases and 7 bases, in that order; junction bases with no gene match: 4. The CDR3 consists of 12 residues. CDR3 residues: CAWGQGYQPQHF. CDR3 in DNA: TGTGCCTGGGGACAGGGATACCAGCCCCAGCATTTT.